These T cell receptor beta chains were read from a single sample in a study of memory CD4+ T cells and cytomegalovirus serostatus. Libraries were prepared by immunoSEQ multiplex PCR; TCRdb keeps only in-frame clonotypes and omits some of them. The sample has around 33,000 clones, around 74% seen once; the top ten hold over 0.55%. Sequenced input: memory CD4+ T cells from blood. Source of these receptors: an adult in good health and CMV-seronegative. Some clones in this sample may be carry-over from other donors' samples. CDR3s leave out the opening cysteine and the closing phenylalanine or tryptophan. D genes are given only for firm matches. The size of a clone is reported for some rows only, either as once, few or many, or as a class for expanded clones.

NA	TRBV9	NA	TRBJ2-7	ASSPQRQGFDEQY
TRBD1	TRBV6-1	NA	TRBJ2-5	ASSLDRGQETQY
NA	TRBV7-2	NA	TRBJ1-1	ASSLFGKDTEAF
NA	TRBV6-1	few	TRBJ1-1	ASSAGVNTEAF
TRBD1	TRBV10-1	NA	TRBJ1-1	ASSHGTGGNTEAF
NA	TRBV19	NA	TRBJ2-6	ASTLVSGANVLT
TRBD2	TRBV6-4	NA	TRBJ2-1	ASSDKLAGDRF
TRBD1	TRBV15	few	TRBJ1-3	ATSRGNRGISGNTIY
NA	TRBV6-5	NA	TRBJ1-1	ASRAPGTEAF
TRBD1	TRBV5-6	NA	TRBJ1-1	ASSPGGYTEAF
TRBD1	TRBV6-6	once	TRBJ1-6	ASSYPGQPTLH
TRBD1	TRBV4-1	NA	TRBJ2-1	ASSRDRGPSYNEQF
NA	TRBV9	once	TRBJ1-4	ASSVGRSGPNEKLF
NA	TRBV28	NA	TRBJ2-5	ASSFGTSVAGTQY
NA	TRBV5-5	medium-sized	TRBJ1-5	ASSLLMDSSNQPQH
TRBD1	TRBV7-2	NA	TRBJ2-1	ASSSNRGNEQF
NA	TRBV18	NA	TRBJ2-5	ASSPRGETQY
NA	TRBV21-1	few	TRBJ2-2	ASMSTSGANTGELF
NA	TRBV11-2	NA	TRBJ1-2	ASSLGGQGNYGYT
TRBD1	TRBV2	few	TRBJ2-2	ASRRDSNTGELF
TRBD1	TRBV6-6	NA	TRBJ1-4	ASSTPGQENEKLF
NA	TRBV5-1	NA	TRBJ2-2	ASSLDPNTGELF
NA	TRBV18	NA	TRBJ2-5	ASSPPQRTLGVFIQETQY
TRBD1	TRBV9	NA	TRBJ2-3	ASSHSTGSTTDTQY
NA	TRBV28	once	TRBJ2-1	ASTTGGGEYNEQF
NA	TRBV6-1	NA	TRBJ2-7	ASSERREQY
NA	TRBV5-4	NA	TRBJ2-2	ASSLGQGLPGELF